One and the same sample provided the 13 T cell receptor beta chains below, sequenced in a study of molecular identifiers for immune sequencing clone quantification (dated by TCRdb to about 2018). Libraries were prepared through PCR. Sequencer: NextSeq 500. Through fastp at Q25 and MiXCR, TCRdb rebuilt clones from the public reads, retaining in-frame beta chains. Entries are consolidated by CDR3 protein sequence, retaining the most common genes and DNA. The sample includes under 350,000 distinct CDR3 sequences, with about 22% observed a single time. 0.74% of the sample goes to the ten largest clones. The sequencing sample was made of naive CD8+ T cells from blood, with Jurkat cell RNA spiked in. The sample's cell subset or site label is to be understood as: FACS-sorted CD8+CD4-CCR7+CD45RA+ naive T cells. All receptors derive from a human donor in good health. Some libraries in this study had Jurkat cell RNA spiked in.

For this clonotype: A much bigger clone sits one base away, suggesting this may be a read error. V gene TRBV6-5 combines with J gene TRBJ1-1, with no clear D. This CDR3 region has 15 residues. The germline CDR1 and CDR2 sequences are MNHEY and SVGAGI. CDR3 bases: TGTGCCAGCTCCATTTTGCGTCGGGGAAACACTGAAGCTTCCTTT. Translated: CASSILRRGNTEASF.

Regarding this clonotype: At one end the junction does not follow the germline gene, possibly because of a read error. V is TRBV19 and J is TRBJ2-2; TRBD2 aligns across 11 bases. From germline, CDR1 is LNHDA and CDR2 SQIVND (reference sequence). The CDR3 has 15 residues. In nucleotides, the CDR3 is TGTGCCAGTACCCCGTCTAGCGGGGGGACCGGGGAGCTGTATTTT. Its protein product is CASTPSSGGTGELYF.

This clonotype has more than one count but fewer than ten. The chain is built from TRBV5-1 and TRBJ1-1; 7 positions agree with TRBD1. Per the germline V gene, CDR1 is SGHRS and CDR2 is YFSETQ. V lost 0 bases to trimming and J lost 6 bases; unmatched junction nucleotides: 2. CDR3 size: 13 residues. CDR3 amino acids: CASSLDTGAEAFF. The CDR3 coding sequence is TGCGCCAGCAGCTTGGACACAGGGGCTGAAGCTTTCTTT.

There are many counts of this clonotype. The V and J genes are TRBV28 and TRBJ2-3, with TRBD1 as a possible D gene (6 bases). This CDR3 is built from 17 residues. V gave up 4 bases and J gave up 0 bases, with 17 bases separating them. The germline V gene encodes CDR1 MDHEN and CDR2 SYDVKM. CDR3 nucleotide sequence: TGTGCCAGCAGTTCCGAACTGGACAGCACTAGCACAGATACGCAGTATTTT. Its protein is CASSSELDSTSTDTQYF. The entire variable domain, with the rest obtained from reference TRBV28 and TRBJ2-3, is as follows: DVKVTQSSRYLVKRTGEKVFLECVQDMDHENMFWYRQDPGLGLRLIYFSYDVKMKEKGDIPEGYSVSREKKERFSLILESASTNQTSMYLCASSSELDSTSTDTQYFGPGTRLTVL.

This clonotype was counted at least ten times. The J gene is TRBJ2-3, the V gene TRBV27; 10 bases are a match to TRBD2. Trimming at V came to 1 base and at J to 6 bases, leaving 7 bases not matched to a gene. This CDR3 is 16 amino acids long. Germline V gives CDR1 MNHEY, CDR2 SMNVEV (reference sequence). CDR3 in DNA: TGTGCCAGCAGTTTATTAGAGCGGGGGGGCATTGATACGCAGTATTTT. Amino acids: CASSLLERGGIDTQYF.

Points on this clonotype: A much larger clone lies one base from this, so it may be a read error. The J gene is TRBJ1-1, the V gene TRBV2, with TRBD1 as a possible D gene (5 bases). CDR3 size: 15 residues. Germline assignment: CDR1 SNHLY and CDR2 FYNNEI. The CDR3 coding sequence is TGTGCCGGCAGTGAGGGGAGCCGGATGAACACTGAAGCTTTCTTT. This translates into CAGSEGSRMNTEAFF.

The CDR3 nucleotides read TGCGCCAGCAGCCCGACCTTGGACAGAGGCTACGAGCAGTACTTC. This encodes CASSPTLDRGYEQYF. This chain connects TRBV4-1 to TRBJ2-7, with D perhaps TRBD1 (6 bases). Trimming left V 4 bases short and J 3 bases short, with 16 bases between. There are 15 residues in the CDR3. The V gene's germline CDR1 is MGHRA and CDR2 YSYEKL.

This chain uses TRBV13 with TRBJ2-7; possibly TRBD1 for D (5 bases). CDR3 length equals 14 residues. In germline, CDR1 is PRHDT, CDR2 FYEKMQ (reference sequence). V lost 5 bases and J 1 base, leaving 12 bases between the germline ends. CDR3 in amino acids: CASSQGIRSYEQYF. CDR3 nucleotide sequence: TGTGCCAGCAGCCAGGGTATTCGGTCCTACGAGCAGTACTTC.

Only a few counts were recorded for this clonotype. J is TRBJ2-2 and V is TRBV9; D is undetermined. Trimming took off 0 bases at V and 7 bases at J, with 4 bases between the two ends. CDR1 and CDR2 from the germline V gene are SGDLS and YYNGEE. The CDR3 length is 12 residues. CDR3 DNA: TGTGCCAGCAGCGTAGGGCTCGGGGAGCTGTTTTTT. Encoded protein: CASSVGLGELFF.

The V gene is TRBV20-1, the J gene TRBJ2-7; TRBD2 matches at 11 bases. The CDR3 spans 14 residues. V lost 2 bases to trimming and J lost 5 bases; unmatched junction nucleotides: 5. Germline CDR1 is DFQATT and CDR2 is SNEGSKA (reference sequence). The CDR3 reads CSARNLAGGHEQYF. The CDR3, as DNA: TGCAGTGCTAGAAATCTAGCGGGGGGCCACGAGCAGTACTTC.

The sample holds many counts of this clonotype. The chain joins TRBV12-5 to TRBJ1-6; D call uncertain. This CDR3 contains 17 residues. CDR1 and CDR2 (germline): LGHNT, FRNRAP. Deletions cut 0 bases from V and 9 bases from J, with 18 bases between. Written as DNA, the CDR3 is TGTGCTAGTGGTTTGGTACTGGAGCCCGTCGTCGGTTCACCCCTCCACTTT. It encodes CASGLVLEPVVGSPLHF.

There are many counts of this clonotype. The CDR3 nucleotides are TGCAGCGTTTGGGGACTAGCGGTCGGAGAGACCCAGTACTTC. It specifies CSVWGLAVGETQYF. J is TRBJ2-5 and V is TRBV29-1, with TRBD2 matching over 11 bases. The CDR3 totals 14 residues. The germline gives CDR1 SQVTM, CDR2 ANQGSEA. After removal of 5 bases from V and 4 bases from J, the junction contained 6 bases not matched to a gene.

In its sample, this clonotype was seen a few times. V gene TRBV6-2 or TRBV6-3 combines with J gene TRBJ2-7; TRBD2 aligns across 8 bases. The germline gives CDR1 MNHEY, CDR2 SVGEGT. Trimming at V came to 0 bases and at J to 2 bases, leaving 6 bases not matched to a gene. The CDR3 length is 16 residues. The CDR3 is CASSYSGVAGTYEQYF. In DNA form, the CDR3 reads TGTGCCAGCAGTTACTCCGGGGTAGCGGGGACCTACGAGCAGTACTTC.